This is a list of T cell receptor beta chains from one sample in a study of T cells after yellow fever vaccination. TCRdb re-called the 5' RACE reads through MiXCR, storing one row per CDR3 protein. The sample lists 350,000 to 450,000 distinct CDR3 sequences, approximately 6% occurring once. This material consisted of PBMCs, taken 5 days after the yellow fever booster vaccination. These receptor sequences come from a man aged 30 to 45 who received the YFV17D yellow fever vaccine. Each CDR3 is given with its conserved first and last residue. D genes are given only for firm matches. The size of a clone is reported for some rows only, either as once, few or many, or as a class for expanded clones.

d_call,v_call,j_call,clone_size,cdr3_aa,cdr3_nt
TRBD2,TRBV6-5,TRBJ2-2,few,CASSFLGLGSSGELFF,TGTGCCAGCAGTTTCTTAGGACTAGGGAGTTCCGGGGAGCTGTTTTTT
-,TRBV29-1,TRBJ1-5,-,CSVGKNSNQPQHF,TGCAGCGTTGGAAAGAATAGCAATCAGCCCCAGCATTTT
TRBD2,TRBV3-1,TRBJ2-1,many,CASGGGWTSGSYNEQFF,TGTGCCAGCGGGGGCGGGTGGACTAGCGGGAGTTACAATGAGCAGTTCTTC
TRBD1,TRBV7-2,TRBJ2-7,many,CASSLTGVVSYEQYF,TGTGCCAGCAGCTTAACAGGGGTGGTCTCCTACGAGCAGTACTTC
-,TRBV9,TRBJ2-1,many,CASSEDNEQFF,TGTGCCAGCAGCGAGGACAATGAGCAGTTCTTC
TRBD1,TRBV10-2,TRBJ1-5,many,CATAQGQGQPQHF,TGCGCCACAGCCCAGGGACAGGGTCAGCCCCAGCATTTT
TRBD2,TRBV6-1,TRBJ2-3,many,CASRLTGGGKTDTQYF,TGTGCCAGCAGACTTACCGGGGGGGGGAAGACAGATACGCAGTATTTT
TRBD2,TRBV3-1,TRBJ2-1,many,CASSQVEGLAGGQFF,TGTGCCAGCAGCCAAGTAGAGGGACTAGCGGGAGGACAGTTCTTC
-,TRBV4-3,TRBJ2-7,few,CASSRNPPGEYEQYF,TGCGCCAGCAGCCGAAACCCCCCAGGGGAATACGAGCAGTACTTC
-,TRBV5-1,TRBJ2-3,many,CASSFRTDTQYF,TGCGCCAGCAGCTTCCGGACAGATACGCAGTATTTT
-,TRBV7-9,TRBJ1-2,few,CASSLEAGDGSYGYTF,TGTGCCAGCAGCTTAGAAGCTGGAGACGGCAGCTATGGCTACACCTTC
-,TRBV11-2,TRBJ1-4,-,CASSPTPTTNEKLFF,TGTGCCAGCAGCCCCACCCCGACAACTAATGAAAAACTGTTTTTT
TRBD1,TRBV20-1,TRBJ2-7,-,CSAVSRDRDIEQYF,TGCAGTGCTGTCTCCCGGGACAGGGATATCGAGCAGTACTTC
TRBD1,TRBV7-6,TRBJ2-7,many,CASSDRDSLYEQYF,TGTGCCAGCAGCGACCGGGACAGTCTCTACGAGCAGTACTTC
TRBD1,TRBV6-2/TRBV6-3,TRBJ1-2,-,CASGDRRKDGYTF,TGTGCCAGCGGGGACAGGCGGAAGGATGGCTACACCTTC
-,TRBV24-1,TRBJ2-2,few,CATSDSPGGNRVANTGELFF,TGTGCCACCAGTGATTCCCCGGGCGGGAATAGAGTCGCGAACACCGGGGAGCTGTTTTTT
TRBD1,TRBV5-4,TRBJ2-2,many,CASSSPGTGDTGELFF,TGTGCCAGCAGCTCGCCCGGGACAGGGGATACCGGGGAGCTGTTTTTT
TRBD1,TRBV19,TRBJ2-1,few,CASSNRQGDSYNEQFF,TGTGCCAGTAGTAACCGACAGGGGGACTCATACAATGAGCAGTTCTTC
-,TRBV9,TRBJ2-5,many,CASSPRGGEETQYF,TGTGCCAGCAGCCCCCGCGGGGGCGAGGAGACCCAGTACTTC
-,TRBV19,TRBJ2-1,-,CASSIQAGANNEQFF,TGTGCCAGTAGTATACAGGCGGGCGCTAACAATGAGCAGTTCTTC
TRBD2,TRBV20-1,TRBJ2-1,few,CSARGTSYTNEQFF,TGCAGTGCTAGAGGGACTAGTTATACCAATGAGCAGTTCTTC
TRBD1,TRBV18,TRBJ1-6,few,CASSRRQGESPLHF,TGTGCCAGCTCACGCCGACAGGGGGAATCACCCCTCCACTTT
-,TRBV27,TRBJ2-2,few,CASSLFAIANTGELFF,TGTGCCAGCAGTTTATTTGCGATCGCGAACACCGGGGAGCTGTTTTTT
-,TRBV5-1,TRBJ2-3,many,CASSLGSTDTQYF,TGCGCCAGCAGCTTGGGGAGCACAGATACGCAGTATTTT
TRBD2,TRBV18,TRBJ2-1,many,CASSPETSGVSYNEQFF,TGTGCCAGCTCACCAGAAACTAGCGGGGTGTCCTACAATGAGCAGTTCTTC
TRBD2,TRBV12-3/TRBV12-4,TRBJ2-7,-,CASSLASGNHEQYF,TGTGCCAGCAGTTTAGCTAGCGGGAACCACGAGCAGTACTTC
TRBD1,TRBV29-1,TRBJ2-7,many,CSVDTRTGSSYEQYF,TGCAGCGTTGACACACGGACAGGTAGCTCCTACGAGCAGTACTTC
TRBD1,TRBV20-1,TRBJ1-1,-,CSARLGQGLSGTEAFF,TGCAGTGCTAGATTGGGACAGGGGTTGAGTGGTACTGAAGCTTTCTTT
-,TRBV29-1,TRBJ1-2,many,CSVEKGYGYTF,TGCAGCGTTGAAAAGGGGTATGGCTACACCTTC
-,TRBV6-1,TRBJ1-2,-,CASSEGVLGPVF,TGTGCCAGCAGTGAAGGGGTATTGGGGCCAGTCTTC
TRBD2,TRBV5-1,TRBJ2-1,many,CASSSSGSYNEQFF,TGCGCCAGCTCATCTAGCGGGAGTTACAATGAGCAGTTCTTC
-,TRBV20-1,TRBJ2-1,-,CSARVGAEEFF,TGCAGTGCTAGAGTAGGGGCAGAAGAGTTCTTC
TRBD2,TRBV20-1,TRBJ2-3,-,CSAENSGRATDTQYF,TGCAGTGCTGAAAATAGCGGGAGGGCCACAGATACGCAGTATTTT
-,TRBV15,TRBJ1-2,-,CATSRDQGYGYTF,TGTGCCACCAGCAGAGATCAGGGCTATGGCTACACCTTC
-,TRBV5-1,TRBJ2-5,many,CASSLRLQETQYF,TGCGCCAGCAGCTTGAGGCTCCAAGAGACCCAGTACTTC
-,TRBV20-1,TRBJ1-3,-,CSAGDIMGNTIYF,TGCAGTGCTGGGGACATCATGGGAAACACCATATATTTT
-,TRBV7-9,TRBJ2-1,few,CASSSSISGTYNEQFF,TGTGCCAGCAGCTCTAGTATTAGCGGAACGTACAATGAGCAGTTCTTC
TRBD1,TRBV5-1,TRBJ2-3,-,CASRGQGGTDTQYF,TGCGCCAGCCGGGGACAGGGGGGCACAGATACGCAGTATTTT
TRBD2,TRBV4-2,TRBJ2-5,-,CASSQGTSGYQETQYF,TGTGCCAGCAGCCAAGGGACTAGCGGGTACCAAGAGACCCAGTACTTC
-,TRBV19,TRBJ2-4,many,CASSIGALAKNIQYF,TGTGCCAGTAGTATCGGTGCACTAGCCAAAAACATTCAGTACTTC
TRBD2,TRBV9,TRBJ2-2,few,CASSVGTSGSTGELFF,TGTGCCAGCAGCGTAGGGACTAGCGGGAGTACCGGGGAGCTGTTTTTT
-,TRBV7-7,TRBJ2-6,-,CASSKGTGANVLTF,TGTGCCAGCAGCAAGGGTACTGGGGCCAACGTCCTGACTTTC
-,TRBV7-8,TRBJ1-5,few,CASNPGGNQPQHF,TGTGCCAGCAACCCAGGGGGCAATCAGCCCCAGCATTTT
-,TRBV20-1,TRBJ2-5,many,CSARGAARIGETQYF,TGCAGTGCTAGGGGCGCAGCGAGGATTGGAGAGACCCAGTACTTC
TRBD2,TRBV7-8,TRBJ2-1,-,CASSPLSGSLYNEQFF,TGTGCCAGCAGCCCGCTTAGCGGGAGTTTGTACAATGAGCAGTTCTTC
-,TRBV6-2/TRBV6-3,TRBJ2-4,-,CASSSEGTPWRAKNIQYF,TGTGCCAGCAGTTCCGAAGGGACTCCCTGGCGGGCCAAAAACATTCAGTACTTC
TRBD2,TRBV19,TRBJ2-1,few,CASSMRAGGWNEQFF,TGTGCCAGTAGTATGAGAGCGGGAGGGTGGAATGAGCAGTTCTTC
-,TRBV18,TRBJ1-5,few,CASSPSHGNQPQHF,TGTGCCAGCTCACCTTCACACGGAAATCAGCCCCAGCATTTT
-,TRBV20-1,TRBJ2-1,-,CSADMAGLFDEQFF,TGCAGTGCCGACATGGCGGGGCTCTTCGATGAGCAGTTCTTC
-,TRBV7-2,TRBJ2-3,many,CASSLGKSTDTQYF,TGTGCCAGCAGCTTAGGGAAGAGCACAGATACGCAGTATTTT
TRBD1,TRBV7-2,TRBJ2-2,-,CASSLDRGRYTGELFF,TGTGCCAGCAGCTTAGACAGGGGGCGGTACACCGGGGAGCTGTTTTTT
TRBD2,TRBV7-2,TRBJ2-4,many,CASSFSLAGGTVAKYF,TGTGCCAGCAGCTTTTCTCTAGCGGGAGGCACAGTGGCGAAGTACTTC
-,TRBV11-2,TRBJ2-1,-,CASSLDQGGWNEQFF,TGTGCCAGCAGCTTAGATCAGGGGGGATGGAATGAGCAGTTCTTC